The clone carrying this T cell receptor beta chain has a single count. This specimen comes from a study of blood T cell repertoires in COVID-19. Study at large: COVID-19 samples collected from the United States, Italy and Spain covered acute and convalescent phases. Sources were T cells, B-cell-depleted T cells, or PBMCs; the material itself was cDNA or gDNA.

Participants' own reports of clinical history determined their cohort assignment. As handled by the study authors: From reference gene primer amplification, estimates of nucleated cell counts were derived. Measured with immunoSEQ multiplex PCR; TCRdb has only the in-frame clones, and not every one. V, J and clone size reflect that table, while D and trimming were determined from the DNA. The sample shows about 140,000 clones, 85% to 90% of them seen only once. Sequencing was done on a sample of PBMCs or T cells enriched from blood (not recorded which). The sequence was obtained from a man in his sixties who had recovered from COVID-19.

The CDR3 spells CASSRQGGMATYEQYF. CDR3 nucleotide sequence: TGTGCCAGCTCCCGGCAGGGGGGAATGGCTACCTACGAGCAGTACTTC. V gene TRBV18 combines with J gene TRBJ2-7, with D perhaps matching TRBD1 (7 bases). The ends were cut back, 6 bases at V and 2 bases at J, with 20 bases in the middle. Germline V gene lookup returns CDR1 KGHSH and CDR2 LQKENI. This CDR3 is 16 amino acids long.